This TCR beta chain was identified during a study of pediatric ulcerative colitis. Each sample received Survey-level depth of up to 500,000 reads. Using immunoSEQ multiplex PCR, the repertoire was profiled, and TCRdb retains in-frame clones only, with some absent. The sample contains roughly 64,000 clones, about nine tenths of which appear only once. The CDR3 totals 18 residues, both ends included. This clone was seen once. Because the CDR3's place on the DNA is in doubt, the DNA is left out and the CDR3 is given as listed by TCRdb. Input material: blood. The V and J genes are TRBV21-1 and TRBJ1-3; whether TRBD1, the table's D call, matches the DNA was not checked. TRBV21-1 is designated a pseudogene. The receptor was isolated from a boy aged 10-17 years with severe ulcerative colitis. CDR3 region: CASSKIDRGFGAGNTIYF.